Each of the 21 T cell receptor beta chains below was sequenced from the same sample in a study of CD8 T cells in ankylosing spondylitis. Study-wide results and limits: Seemingly characteristic of ankylosing spondylitis blood was a TCR beta motif consisting of about 8 highly homologous variants.

TCRdb re-analysed the 5' RACE reads in MiXCR, keeping a single row per CDR3 protein. This sample has approximately 550,000 distinct CDR3 sequences, with 12% found just once. Their target antigens are unknown. Material for sequencing was blood, either unsorted or a sorted T cell fraction (not recorded which). The receptors shown here come from a male donor with ankylosing spondylitis.

This chain uses TRBV29-1 with TRBJ2-2; no firm D call. V shed 3 bases and J shed 2 bases, with 7 bases lying between them. The CDR3 length is 13 residues. Germline CDR1 and CDR2: SQVTM and ANQGSEA. CDR3 in DNA: TGCAGCGTTGATTCAGATAACACCGGGGAGCTGTTTTTT. Translating gives CSVDSDNTGELFF.

This clonotype has a handful of counts. The rearrangement uses TRBV12-3 or TRBV12-4 and TRBJ2-3, with D tentatively TRBD2 (6 bases). CDR3 length equals 12 residues. The CDR3: CAGGSGTDTQYF. In DNA, the CDR3 is TGTGCGGGGGGTAGCGGCACAGATACGCAGTATTTT.

This clonotype appeared a few times. The chain carries TRBV5-1 and TRBJ2-6; D perhaps matches TRBD2 (6 bases). The length of the CDR3 is 17 residues. The germline V gene encodes CDR1 SGHRS and CDR2 YFSETQ. V dropped 0 bases and J dropped 0 bases, with 10 bases sitting between them. The CDR3 DNA reads as TGCGCCAGCAGCTTGGCCGGGGGTAACTCTGGGGCCAACGTCCTGACTTTC. Protein sequence: CASSLAGGNSGANVLTF.

This clonotype has only a few counts. CDR3 DNA sequence: TGTGCCAGCAGCTTAGTTAGGGGGCAAGGGAACACTGAAGCTTTCTTT. Translated, it gives CASSLVRGQGNTEAFF. V and J are TRBV7-2 and TRBJ1-1, with TRBD1 matching 7 bases. Trimming at V came to 1 base and at J to 1 base, leaving 6 bases not matched to a gene. Germline loops: CDR1 SGHTA, CDR2 FQGNSA. This CDR3 has 16 residues.

The rearrangement links TRBV20-1 to TRBJ1-3; 10 bases fit TRBD1. There are 15 residues in the CDR3. Germline lookup yields CDR1 DFQATT and CDR2 SNEGSKA (reference sequence). V lost 6 bases, J lost 3 bases, and 8 bases stayed unmatched. The CDR3 DNA reads TGCAGTGCCGTTCCCGGGACAGGGGTTGGAAACACCATATATTTT. It is translated as CSAVPGTGVGNTIYF.

This clonotype has a handful of counts. The chain combines TRBV4-1 with TRBJ2-2; perhaps TRBD1 as D (8 bases). The CDR3 spans 15 residues. Germline lookup yields CDR1 MGHRA and CDR2 YSYEKL. Between the trimmed V and J ends, which lost 3 bases and 5 bases, there was a span of 13 bases. CDR3 in DNA: TGCGCCAGCAGCCATACACAGGGGGGGACCGGGGAGCTGTTTTTT. Encoded protein: CASSHTQGGTGELFF.

The chain uses TRBV7-7 and TRBJ1-2; D might be TRBD1 (6 bases). CDR1 and CDR2 from the germline V gene are SSHAT and FNYEAQ (reference sequence). Trimming took 2 bases from V and 8 from J, leaving 12 bases between them. The CDR3 is made up of 13 amino acids. CDR3 DNA: TGTGCCAGCAGCTTACAGGGGCTCGACGGCTACACCTTC. The encoded protein is CASSLQGLDGYTF.

J is TRBJ2-1 and V is TRBV2; TRBD2 matches 16 bases. The V gene end was trimmed by 6 bases and the J gene end by 9 bases; junction bases not matched to a gene: 8. Germline V lookup: CDR1 SNHLY, CDR2 FYNNEI. CDR3 length equals 16 residues. CDR3 sequence reads: CASRPGLAGGGGEQFF. The CDR3, as DNA: TGTGCCAGCAGACCGGGACTAGCGGGAGGGGGGGGTGAGCAGTTCTTC.

The table lists this clonotype with a few counts. This CDR3 is CSASPVRVPGELFF. CDR3 DNA sequence: TGCAGTGCTAGCCCAGTGAGGGTACCCGGGGAGCTGTTTTTT. This chain links TRBV20-1 with TRBJ2-2; D perhaps matches TRBD2 (5 bases). Trimming left V 3 bases short and J 6 bases short, with 14 bases between. The CDR3 totals 14 residues. Germline loops: CDR1 DFQATT, CDR2 SNEGSKA (reference sequence).

The gene calls are TRBV7-2 and TRBJ2-7; D may be TRBD1 (6 bases). The length of the CDR3 is 15 residues. V lost 6 bases to trimming and J lost 7 bases, with 22 bases between them. Germline values: CDR1 SGHTA, CDR2 FQGNSA. The CDR3 sequence: CASSPLRQATREQYF. In DNA, the CDR3 is TGTGCCAGCAGTCCCTTAAGACAGGCCACGAGGGAGCAGTACTTC.

Comments on this clonotype: The junction shows a germline mismatch at one end, possibly a read error. This chain connects TRBV12-3 or TRBV12-4 to TRBJ2-3; D assignment may be TRBD1 or TRBD2 (5 bases each). This CDR3 region has 11 residues. The DNA of the CDR3 is TGTGCCAGCAGCTTCCGGGACCGGAGTTACTTT. It is translated as CASSFRDRSYF.

There are a few counts of this clonotype. The chain combines TRBV3-1 with TRBJ2-1, with unresolved D. Trimming took off 1 base at V and 6 bases at J, with 7 bases between the two ends. There are 13 residues in the CDR3. The germline V gene encodes CDR1 LGHDT and CDR2 YNNKEL (reference sequence). DNA for the CDR3: TGTGCCAGCAGCCAAGGGCGCGTCAATGAGCAGTTCTTC. Translating gives CASSQGRVNEQFF.

J is TRBJ2-5 and V is TRBV5-1; 11 nucleotides agree with TRBD2. Losses at the gene ends were 5 bases for V and 7 bases for J; bases not matched to a gene: 10. Germline loops: CDR1 SGHRS, CDR2 YFSETQ. CDR3 length: 15 residues. CDR3 loop: CASSLGTSGLGTQYF. The CDR3 DNA reads as TGCGCCAGCAGTCTAGGGACTAGCGGTCTCGGGACCCAGTACTTC.

This clonotype came up a few times. The rearrangement uses TRBV11-1 and TRBJ1-2; the match to TRBD1 covers 10 bases. This CDR3 contains 14 residues. Germline V CDR1 and CDR2: SGHAT, FQDESV (reference sequence). The ends lost 0 bases at V and 8 bases at J; junction bases unmatched: 3. The CDR3 reads CASSLAGTGVGYTF. The CDR3 nucleotides are TGTGCCAGCAGCTTAGCCGGGACAGGGGTCGGCTACACCTTC.

This clonotype was detected a few times. The chain has TRBV27 and TRBJ2-1; D is ambiguous. The CDR3 is 14 residues long. From germline, CDR1 is MNHEY and CDR2 SMNVEV (reference sequence). V lost 4 bases and J 9 bases, leaving 16 bases between the germline ends. This CDR3 reads CASSSNRAGGEQFF. CDR3 in DNA: TGTGCCAGCAGTTCCAATCGGGCCGGCGGTGAGCAGTTCTTC.

The chain is built from TRBV25-1 and TRBJ2-1; 9 bases line up with TRBD2. Trimming took 2 bases from V and 1 from J; bases not matched to a gene: 6. Germline lookup yields CDR1 MGHDK and CDR2 SYGVNS. The CDR3 is 17 amino acids. CDR3 DNA: TGTGCCAGCAGTGAAAAGAGAGCGGGAGGTTCCTACAATGAGCAGTTCTTC. Residues: CASSEKRAGGSYNEQFF. Looking up the rest from reference TRBV25-1 and TRBJ2-1 gives the full variable domain: EADIYQTPRYLVIGTGKKITLECSQTMGHDKMYWYQQDPGMELHLIHYSYGVNSTEKGDLSSESTVSRIRTEHFPLTLESARPSHTSQYLCASSEKRAGGSYNEQFFGPGTRLTVL.

J is TRBJ1-5 and V is TRBV10-3, with TRBD1 matching over 7 bases. This CDR3 spans 14 amino acids. Germline V gives CDR1 ENHRY, CDR2 SYGVKD. Trimming at V came to 10 bases and at J to 7 bases, leaving 13 bases not matched to a gene. This CDR3 is CATRRGLGGQPQHF. The CDR3 bases are TGTGCCACCCGGAGGGGGCTCGGGGGACAGCCCCAGCATTTT.

The chain recombines TRBV5-1 with TRBJ2-3; unclear D gene. This CDR3 comprises 15 residues. Looked up from germline, CDR1 is SGHRS and CDR2 is YFSETQ. The V gene lost 2 bases and the J gene lost 1 base, with 11 bases spanning the gap. CDR3 amino acids: CASSLITTGTDTQYF. CDR3 coding DNA: TGCGCCAGCAGCTTAATCACTACCGGCACAGATACGCAGTATTTT.

The CDR3 spells CASSPGRGRGNIQYF. Here the CDR3 DNA reads TGCGCCAGCAGCCCAGGGAGGGGGCGCGGAAACATTCAGTACTTC. The gene calls are TRBV5-1 and TRBJ2-4; either TRBD1 or TRBD2 may fit D (7 bases each). This CDR3 is built from 15 residues. The ends were cut back, 4 bases at V and 6 bases at J, with 17 bases in the middle. Germline values: CDR1 SGHRS, CDR2 YFSETQ.

This rearrangement joins TRBV11-2 to TRBJ1-1; D ambiguous. CDR3 length: 15 residues. Trimming took off 2 bases at V and 3 bases at J, with 13 bases between the two ends. Germline assignment: CDR1 SGHAT and CDR2 FQNNGV. The CDR3 spells CASSLRVDGDTEAFF. The CDR3 DNA reads TGTGCCAGCAGCTTACGGGTGGATGGGGACACTGAAGCTTTCTTT.

This clonotype occurred many times. This sequence joins TRBV11-2 and TRBJ2-1, with 13 nucleotides matching TRBD2. V lost 0 bases and J lost 0; bases outside the gene matches: 2. CDR3 size: 18 residues. CDR1 and CDR2 from the germline V gene are SGHAT and FQNNGV. Here the CDR3 DNA reads TGTGCCAGCAGCTTAGAGGGACTAGCGGGGACCTCCTACAATGAGCAGTTCTTC. Its protein is CASSLEGLAGTSYNEQFF.